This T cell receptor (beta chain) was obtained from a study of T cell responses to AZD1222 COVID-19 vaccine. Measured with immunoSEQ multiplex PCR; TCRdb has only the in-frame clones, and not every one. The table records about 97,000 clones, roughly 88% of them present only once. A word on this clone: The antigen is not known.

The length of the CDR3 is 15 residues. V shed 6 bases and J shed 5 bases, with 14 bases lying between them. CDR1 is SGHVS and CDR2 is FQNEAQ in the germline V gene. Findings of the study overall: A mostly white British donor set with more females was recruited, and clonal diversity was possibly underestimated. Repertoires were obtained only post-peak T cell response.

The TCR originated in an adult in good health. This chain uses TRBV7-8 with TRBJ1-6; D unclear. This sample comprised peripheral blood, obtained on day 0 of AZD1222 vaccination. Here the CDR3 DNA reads TGTGCCAGCAGGCCTTGGCACGGCGATAATTCACCCCTCCACTTT. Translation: CASRPWHGDNSPLHF.